A selection of T cell receptor beta chains follows, all from one sample in a study of T-cell reconstitution after alpha-beta-depleted transplantation in children. Using its own MiXCR run on the PCR reads, TCRdb lists one record per CDR3 protein. The table lists some 200,000 distinct CDR3 sequences, around 9.2% of them singletons. The sample consisted of PBMCs, mostly from graft donor cells, taken 360 days after TCRalphabeta/CD19-depleted stem cell transplant. These receptors were obtained from a male patient between 2 and 15 years old who had a stem cell transplant for acute myeloid leukemia, so the T cells may come from the graft donor. Both conserved end residues are trimmed from each CDR3.

V gene: TRBV12-3/TRBV12-4
J gene: TRBJ1-5
CDR3 protein: ASTWEGLQPQH

V gene: TRBV11-3
J gene: TRBJ2-1
CDR3 protein: ASSSGLAGGSYNEQF

V gene: TRBV12-3/TRBV12-4
J gene: TRBJ1-4
CDR3 protein: ASSPPPTNEKLF

V gene: TRBV12-3/TRBV12-4
J gene: TRBJ2-1
CDR3 protein: ASSLGPYNEQF

V gene: TRBV12-3/TRBV12-4
J gene: TRBJ1-6
CDR3 protein: ATGQGRSPLH

V gene: TRBV9
J gene: TRBJ1-2
CDR3 protein: ASSVALNQGGYGYT

V gene: TRBV7-9
J gene: TRBJ2-7
CDR3 protein: ASSLLEGPYSYEQY

V gene: TRBV29-1
J gene: TRBJ2-3
CDR3 protein: SADRPKVTDTQY

V gene: TRBV4-1
J gene: TRBJ1-6
CDR3 protein: ASSQDRHSPLH

V gene: TRBV7-9
J gene: TRBJ1-2
CDR3 protein: ASSFDRGTNYGYT

V gene: TRBV5-1
J gene: TRBJ2-5
CDR3 protein: ASSLVASSEHQGQETQY

V gene: TRBV7-3
J gene: TRBJ2-2
CDR3 protein: ASSSPPTGSAGELF

V gene: TRBV5-1
J gene: TRBJ2-2
CDR3 protein: ASSFPPWGGSTGELF

V gene: TRBV12-3/TRBV12-4
J gene: TRBJ1-2
CDR3 protein: ASSLMRGNYGYT

V gene: TRBV29-1
J gene: TRBJ2-7
CDR3 protein: SVEHRDSYEQY

V gene: TRBV7-8
J gene: TRBJ2-6
CDR3 protein: ASSLGPSGANVLT

V gene: TRBV5-6
J gene: TRBJ1-6
CDR3 protein: ASSRDRVTSPLH

V gene: TRBV7-3
J gene: TRBJ2-1
CDR3 protein: ASSSQPGTSHEQF

V gene: TRBV12-3/TRBV12-4
J gene: TRBJ2-3
CDR3 protein: ASSRGLAGGTDTQY

V gene: TRBV14
J gene: TRBJ2-7
CDR3 protein: ASSPRFGSYEQY

V gene: TRBV12-3/TRBV12-4
J gene: TRBJ1-1
CDR3 protein: ASSEGAGVWSEAF

V gene: TRBV4-3
J gene: TRBJ2-3
CDR3 protein: ASSQVASGTDTQY

V gene: TRBV12-3/TRBV12-4
J gene: TRBJ2-2
CDR3 protein: ASSRTGTGVNTGELF

V gene: TRBV14
J gene: TRBJ2-5
CDR3 protein: ASSQPLVKPLETQY

V gene: TRBV5-1
J gene: TRBJ1-3
CDR3 protein: ASSSPGQGVENTIY

V gene: TRBV5-1
J gene: TRBJ2-1
CDR3 protein: ASSLTRYNEQF

V gene: TRBV5-1
J gene: TRBJ2-5
CDR3 protein: ASSPGGTQY

V gene: TRBV5-1
J gene: TRBJ2-3
CDR3 protein: ASSYRDDTDTQY

V gene: TRBV7-2
J gene: TRBJ2-7
CDR3 protein: ASSLVRQEEQY

V gene: TRBV20-1
J gene: TRBJ1-5
CDR3 protein: SARDMTGDQPQH

V gene: TRBV20-1
J gene: TRBJ1-2
CDR3 protein: SARVEGLYGYT

V gene: TRBV29-1
J gene: TRBJ2-3
CDR3 protein: SSWEGQADTQY

V gene: TRBV2
J gene: TRBJ2-6
CDR3 protein: ASSFRGLPSGANVLT

V gene: TRBV7-2
J gene: TRBJ2-2
CDR3 protein: ASSSHTGELF

V gene: TRBV4-3
J gene: TRBJ2-1
CDR3 protein: ASSQDFSDNEQF

V gene: TRBV12-3/TRBV12-4
J gene: TRBJ1-4
CDR3 protein: ASGRRANEKLF

V gene: TRBV7-2
J gene: TRBJ1-2
CDR3 protein: ASSPRDSPYGYT

V gene: TRBV28
J gene: TRBJ2-5
CDR3 protein: ASSFTDEETQY

V gene: TRBV12-3/TRBV12-4
J gene: TRBJ1-1
CDR3 protein: ATKAEQGGNTEAF

V gene: TRBV18
J gene: TRBJ1-1
CDR3 protein: ASSPAQKLYYMNTEAF

V gene: TRBV4-1
J gene: TRBJ1-1
CDR3 protein: ASSQGGGGTEAF

V gene: TRBV11-2
J gene: TRBJ2-5
CDR3 protein: ASSLEGTAQETQY